These 30 T cell receptor beta chains share one sample of origin, sequenced in a study of identifying expanded T cells in peripheral blood. Using immunoSEQ multiplex PCR, the repertoire was profiled, and TCRdb retains in-frame clones only, with some absent. The sample records some 97,000 clones, approximately 89% being singletons. The sample was blood. The source of these receptors is a person aged 18 to 70 in good health.

The rearrangement uses TRBV4-2 and TRBJ2-1, with 8 bases matching TRBD1. The J segment lost 8 bases and the V segment lost 0 bases, leaving 12 bases of the junction unmatched. The CDR3 runs 17 residues. The V gene's germline CDR1 is LGHNA and CDR2 YNFKEQ. The CDR3 DNA sequence: TGTGCCAGCAGCCAAGAGTGGTCGGACAGGGACCCCTATGAGCAGTTCTTC. Residues: CASSQEWSDRDPYEQFF.

The V call is TRBV19, the J call TRBJ1-2; TRBD1 matches 9 bases. V was pared by 3 bases and J by 7 bases, with 9 bases of the junction left unmatched. The germline CDR1 and CDR2 sequences are LNHDA and SQIVND (reference sequence). The CDR3 is 15 amino acids. CDR3 residues: CASSIGDRGGFGYTF. The CDR3 coding sequence is TGTGCCAGTAGTATTGGTGACAGGGGGGGATTTGGCTACACCTTC.

The rearrangement uses TRBV10-3 and TRBJ1-1; possible D gene TRBD1, 6 bases. CDR3 length: 14 amino acids. Germline V gives CDR1 ENHRY, CDR2 SYGVKD. V shed 3 bases and J shed 0 bases, with 8 bases lying between them. The CDR3 DNA follows: TGTGCCATCAGTGACAGGGGTATGAACACTGAAGCTTTCTTT. This codes for CAISDRGMNTEAFF.

CDR3 coding DNA: TGTGCCAGTAGTCGGACATCAGGCCGCTCTGGGGCCAACGTCCTGACTTTC. Its protein product is CASSRTSGRSGANVLTF. The chain employs TRBV19 and TRBJ2-6, with D perhaps matching TRBD1 (5 bases). Germline V gene lookup returns CDR1 LNHDA and CDR2 SQIVND (reference sequence). The CDR3 runs 17 residues. The V end was cut by 5 bases, the J end by 0 bases, with 14 bases between.

The chain links TRBV4-1 to TRBJ2-5; 7 positions match TRBD1. V was clipped by 3 bases and J by 3 bases; unmatched bases: 19. Per germline, CDR1 MGHRA and CDR2 YSYEKL. The CDR3 has 19 residues. The CDR3 DNA follows: TGCGCCAGCAGCCAGGAGTGGCCTTTGACAGGGAAAAGGAAAGAGACCCAGTACTTC. Encoded protein: CASSQEWPLTGKRKETQYF.

The chain carries TRBV27 and TRBJ1-5, with 9 bases lining up with TRBD1. The CDR3 extends over 15 amino acids. Trimming took 0 bases from V and 5 from J; bases not matched to a gene: 2. CDR1 is MNHEY and CDR2 is SMNVEV in the germline V gene (reference sequence). CDR3 DNA: TGTGCCAGCAGTTTATCGACAGGGGGGGATCAGCCCCAGCATTTT. As protein: CASSLSTGGDQPQHF.

The chain uses TRBV7-6 and TRBJ2-1; tentatively, D is TRBD2 (6 bases). CDR3 length: 14 residues. Trimming took 2 bases from V and 7 from J, leaving 12 bases between them. Germline V gene lookup returns CDR1 SGHVS and CDR2 FNYEAQ. The CDR3: CASSLPGAPNEQFF. The CDR3 coding sequence is TGTGCCAGCAGCTTACCGGGAGCGCCGAATGAGCAGTTCTTC.

About this clone: The identical CDR3 is also encoded by other nucleotide sequences in the sample. V and J are TRBV18 and TRBJ2-5; unclear D gene. The germline V and J ends were trimmed by 4 bases and 2 bases, with 2 bases remaining between them. Germline CDR1 is KGHSH and CDR2 is LQKENI. There are 11 residues in the CDR3. The CDR3 DNA follows: TGTGCCAGCTCACTTCAAGAGACCCAGTACTTC. Its translation is CASSLQETQYF.

This clone was seen more than once but under ten times. This chain joins TRBV4-1 and TRBJ1-5, with no clear D. The CDR3 totals 14 residues. Germline lookup yields CDR1 MGHRA and CDR2 YSYEKL. V lost 4 bases and J lost 6, with 13 bases in between. The CDR3 here is CASSPSVRGQPQHF. CDR3 coding DNA: TGCGCCAGCAGCCCGTCCGTTCGGGGTCAGCCCCAGCATTTT.

The rearrangement joins TRBV6-1 to TRBJ1-2; tentatively, D is TRBD1 (5 bases). V lost 3 bases to trimming and J lost 6 bases, with 8 bases between them. Germline CDR1 and CDR2: MNHNS and SASEGT. The CDR3 loop spans 12 amino acids. The CDR3 sequence is CASSDWGNGYTF. The CDR3 DNA is TGTGCCAGCAGTGATTGGGGGAATGGCTACACCTTC.

This sequence joins TRBV6-5 and TRBJ2-7, with 7 nucleotides matching TRBD2. Trimming cost V 2 bases and J 5 bases; bases outside gene matches: 6. This CDR3 region has 14 residues. Germline-derived CDR1 and CDR2 are MNHEY and SVGAGI. The CDR3 bases are TGTGCCAGCAGTTACACCTTTGGGAGGGACGAGCAGTACTTC. This sequence encodes CASSYTFGRDEQYF.

The rearrangement uses TRBV6-5 and TRBJ2-7; a possible D gene is TRBD1 (5 bases). The CDR3 has 12 amino acids. CDR1 and CDR2 from the germline V gene are MNHEY and SVGAGI. V lost 2 bases and J lost 3, with 5 bases in between. CDR3 in amino acids: CASSYQGYEQYF. The CDR3 bases are TGTGCCAGCAGTTACCAGGGCTACGAGCAGTACTTC.

V and J are TRBV19 and TRBJ1-1, with D unresolved. V dropped 6 bases and J dropped 0 bases, with 14 bases sitting between them. CDR3 size: 15 residues. CDR1 and CDR2 (germline): LNHDA, SQIVND (reference sequence). The CDR3 DNA reads as TGTGCCAGTAGAGGCATGTATAGGATGAACACTGAAGCTTTCTTT. Amino acid sequence: CASRGMYRMNTEAFF.

The chain employs TRBV6-6 and TRBJ1-2; D is unresolved. V gave up 7 bases and J gave up 8 bases, with 17 bases separating them. CDR1 MNHNY and CDR2 SVGAGI come from the germline V gene (reference sequence). The CDR3 runs 13 residues. The CDR3 nucleotides read TGTGCCAGCACACCTAATGGTGGTCTGGGCTACACCTTC. This encodes CASTPNGGLGYTF.

This chain uses TRBV19 with TRBJ2-1, with D perhaps given as TRBD1 or TRBD2 (5 bases each). In germline, CDR1 is LNHDA, CDR2 SQIVND (reference sequence). The CDR3 sequence is 15 residues long. V shed 6 bases and J shed 2 bases, with 14 bases lying between them. Written as DNA, the CDR3 is TGTGCCAGTAGCCTCCTCTTGGGACCCTACAATGAGCAGTTCTTC. Its protein product is CASSLLLGPYNEQFF.

This chain joins TRBV4-3 and TRBJ2-2, with TRBD1 matching over 9 bases. CDR1 is LGHNA and CDR2 is YSLEER in the germline V gene. Trimming cost V 3 bases and J 6 bases; bases outside gene matches: 5. The CDR3 consists of 15 residues. CDR3 sequence reads: CASSHLTGGPGELFF. The CDR3, as DNA: TGCGCCAGCAGCCACCTCACAGGGGGCCCCGGGGAGCTGTTTTTT.

V is TRBV9 and J is TRBJ2-7, with a weak D call TRBD1 (6 bases). This CDR3 region has 15 residues. Germline assignment: CDR1 SGDLS and CDR2 YYNGEE. Trimming stripped 4 bases from V and 4 bases from J, with 18 bases between. CDR3 in amino acids: CASSSHSGQDYEQYF. The CDR3 bases are TGTGCCAGCAGCTCACACTCGGGACAAGATTACGAGCAGTACTTC.

The gene calls are TRBV11-2 and TRBJ1-2; D might be TRBD1 (5 bases). The CDR3 is 13 residues long. V lost 7 bases to trimming and J lost 8 bases, with 17 bases between them. Germline V gene sequence: CDR1 SGHAT, CDR2 FQNNGV. CDR3 residues: CASTVQRGHGYTF. The CDR3 DNA follows: TGTGCCAGCACTGTGCAGAGGGGTCACGGCTACACCTTC. Looking up the rest from reference TRBV11-2 and TRBJ1-2 gives the full variable domain: EAGVAQSPRYKIIEKRQSVAFWCNPISGHATLYWYQQILGQGPKLLIQFQNNGVVDDSQLPKDRFSAERLKGVDSTLKIQPAKLEDSAVYLCASTVQRGHGYTFGSGTRLTVV.

Here the CDR3 reads CASSQVPTGRAPEQYF. In nucleotides, the CDR3 is TGCGCCAGCAGCCAAGTACCCACCGGGAGAGCCCCTGAGCAGTACTTC. This chain joins TRBV4-1 and TRBJ2-7; D possibly corresponds to TRBD2 (6 bases). Per the germline V gene, CDR1 is MGHRA and CDR2 is YSYEKL. This CDR3 region has 16 residues. Trimming cost V 1 base and J 7 bases, with 20 bases left between them.

The J gene is TRBJ1-4, the V gene TRBV29-1; unclear D gene. V was cut by 4 bases and J by 7 bases, with 7 bases left in between. The CDR3 totals 11 residues. In germline, CDR1 is SQVTM, CDR2 ANQGSEA. CDR3 DNA sequence: TGCAGCGTTGTAGTGTCTGAAAAACTGTTTTTT. Its translation is CSVVVSEKLFF.

The CDR3 DNA is TGTGCCAGCAGTGGGATGGGCTCTGGGGCCAACGTCCTGACTTTC. It encodes CASSGMGSGANVLTF. V is TRBV2 and J is TRBJ2-6; no clear D. This CDR3 contains 15 residues. CDR1 is SNHLY, CDR2 FYNNEI, per germline. The V gene lost 4 bases and the J gene lost 0 bases, with 7 bases spanning the gap.

The chain joins TRBV7-2 to TRBJ2-7; D remains ambiguous. The CDR3 extends over 14 amino acids. V was clipped by 2 bases and J by 6 bases, with 14 bases between them. Germline assignment: CDR1 SGHTA and CDR2 FQGNSA. In DNA, the CDR3 is TGTGCCAGCAGCTTACGTTTCGATCTGGGCGAGCAGTACTTC. It encodes CASSLRFDLGEQYF.

The gene calls are TRBV7-9 and TRBJ2-7, with 8 nucleotides matching TRBD1. The germline CDR1 and CDR2 sequences are SEHNR and FQNEAQ (reference sequence). There are 14 residues in the CDR3. Trimming removed 1 base from V and 1 base from J; junction bases left unmatched: 0. The CDR3 DNA reads as TGTGCCAGCAGCTTAGGGACAGGGTCCTACGAGCAGTACTTC. Its protein product is CASSLGTGSYEQYF.

This clone was detected once. The chain combines TRBV5-4 with TRBJ1-1; perhaps TRBD1 as D (6 bases). This CDR3 contains 15 residues. Trimming left V 0 bases short and J 5 bases short, with 14 bases between. Germline CDR1 reads SGHNT; CDR2 reads YYREEE (reference sequence). The CDR3 loop reads CASSLGGRKGTEAFF. The CDR3 DNA reads TGTGCCAGCAGCTTGGGGGGGCGGAAGGGGACTGAAGCTTTCTTT.

The J gene is TRBJ1-4, the V gene TRBV2; perhaps TRBD1 as D (6 bases). Deletions cut 6 bases from V and 3 bases from J, with 20 bases between. The germline V gene encodes CDR1 SNHLY and CDR2 FYNNEI. The CDR3 runs 17 residues. The CDR3 nucleotides are TGTGCCAGCAGCCGCGGACAGAAGATACGCTCTAATGAAAAACTGTTTTTT. This translates into CASSRGQKIRSNEKLFF.

The chain carries TRBV7-8 and TRBJ1-2; D remains unclear. Germline CDR1 reads SGHVS; CDR2 reads FQNEAQ. V shed 2 bases and J shed 0 bases, with 13 bases lying between them. This CDR3 has 16 residues. CDR3 residues: CASSLIAVPPNYGYTF. The DNA of the CDR3 is TGTGCCAGCAGCTTAATTGCGGTGCCACCTAACTATGGCTACACCTTC.

This clone was observed once. V and J are TRBV5-4 and TRBJ1-4; D is ambiguous. The V and J ends lost 0 bases and 5 bases respectively, with 11 bases between them. Germline CDR1 reads SGHNT; CDR2 reads YYREEE (reference sequence). The CDR3 contains 15 residues. The CDR3 region has the DNA TGTGCCAGCAGCTTGGGCACAAGTGGAAATGAAAAACTGTTTTTT. Amino acids: CASSLGTSGNEKLFF.

This chain links TRBV15 with TRBJ2-1; 10 bases are a match to TRBD2. Trimming at V came to 0 bases and at J to 1 base, leaving 6 bases not matched to a gene. Germline CDR1 is LNHNV and CDR2 is YYDKDF (reference sequence). CDR3 length: 18 amino acids. The CDR3 protein is CATSREVGLADSYNEQFF. In nucleotides, the CDR3 is TGTGCCACCAGCAGAGAAGTTGGACTAGCGGATTCCTACAATGAGCAGTTCTTC.

V usage is TRBV7-2 and J usage is TRBJ2-2; D unresolved. Germline CDR1 is SGHTA and CDR2 is FQGNSA. This CDR3 spans 12 amino acids. V was shortened by 7 bases and J by 7 bases, with 10 bases between the two germline ends. The CDR3 DNA sequence: TGTGCCAGCAACCTTTTTTTCGGGGAGCTGTTTTTT. Amino acids: CASNLFFGELFF.

This clone was recorded only once. The chain uses TRBV18 and TRBJ2-5, with D perhaps matching TRBD2 (5 bases). The J call is doubtful: the DNA matches TRBJ2-7 better. Germline CDR1 is KGHSH and CDR2 is LQKENI. The CDR3 runs 14 residues. The CDR3 DNA sequence: TGTGCCAGCTCACCAGGGAGTCGTTCCTACGAGCAGTACTTC. Translated: CASSPGSRSYEQYF.